This TCR beta chain was identified in a study of blood T cell repertoires in COVID-19. Overall study: Samples of COVID-19 (acute and convalescent) were obtained from the United States, Italy and Spain. PBMCs, B-cell-depleted T cells, or T cells were the source of the cDNA or gDNA that made up the material.

In the original processing: Reference gene primer amplification gave nucleated cell count estimates. Measured with immunoSEQ multiplex PCR; TCRdb has only the in-frame clones, and not every one. V, J and clone size are taken as reported in that table, and D and trimming were inferred from the DNA itself. The table lists about 37,000 clones, 80% to 90% of them singletons. V was pared by 5 bases and J by 8 bases, with 9 bases between. The CDR3 totals 11 residues. Per germline, CDR1 MDHEN and CDR2 SYDVKM. This clone was observed once. The receptor comes from a human donor in a cohort sampled during active COVID-19. This chain connects TRBV28 to TRBJ1-1, with D unclear. The sequencing input was peripheral blood. As DNA, the CDR3 is TGTGCCAGCAGTACTCCGTACGAAGCTTTCTTT. This translates into CASSTPYEAFF.